Sequencing of this TCR beta chain was carried out in a study of T-cell memory formation after mild COVID-19. The length of the CDR3 is 13 residues. Germline V lookup: CDR1 SNHLY, CDR2 FYNNEI. V dropped 7 bases and J dropped 10 bases, with 16 bases sitting between them. Study results and caveats: Researchers found some responding clones in pre-infection memory, a sign that cross-reactive memory joined.

Constant-segment primers served in 5'RACE that generated TCR alpha and TCR beta cDNA libraries bearing sample barcodes and UMIs. TCRdb recomputed calls from the 5' RACE reads with MiXCR, one row per CDR3 protein. The sample records approximately 60,000 distinct CDR3 sequences, approximately 9.5% being singletons. Only a few counts were recorded for this clonotype. Its antigen remains unidentified. Sequenced sample: PBMCs or a T cell subset sorted from them (not recorded which). J is TRBJ1-4 and V is TRBV2; perhaps TRBD1 as D (5 bases). This TCR came from a man in his late teens or twenties who had mild COVID-19 (a few samples of this study predate the infection). Cell type and time point are not known. Here the CDR3 DNA reads TGTGCCAGCATGGATGGGGGATCGGGAAAACTGTTTTTT. Translated, it gives CASMDGGSGKLFF.